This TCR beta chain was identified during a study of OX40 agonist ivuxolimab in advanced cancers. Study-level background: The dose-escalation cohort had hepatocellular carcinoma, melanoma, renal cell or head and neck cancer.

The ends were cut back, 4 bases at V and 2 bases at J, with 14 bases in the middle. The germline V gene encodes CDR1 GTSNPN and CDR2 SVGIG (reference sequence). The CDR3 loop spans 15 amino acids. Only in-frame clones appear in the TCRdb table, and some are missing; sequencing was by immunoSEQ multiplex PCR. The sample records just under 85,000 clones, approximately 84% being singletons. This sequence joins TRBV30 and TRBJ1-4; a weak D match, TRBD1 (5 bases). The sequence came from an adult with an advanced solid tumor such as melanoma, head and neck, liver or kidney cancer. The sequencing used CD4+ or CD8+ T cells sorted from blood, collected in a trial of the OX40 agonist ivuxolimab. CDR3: CAWKTYSGTNEKLFF. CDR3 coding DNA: TGTGCCTGGAAGACTTATTCAGGGACTAATGAAAAACTGTTTTTT.